This TCR beta chain was recovered during a study of cytomegalovirus exposure and HLA in healthy donors. Across the study: The study's early data release held approximately 91 million unique TCRs from HLA-typed donors.

This clone was picked up one time. PCR amplification relied on 60 Vbeta primers (plus 13 Jbeta primers). Sequencing was performed with immunoSEQ multiplex PCR; in TCRdb, only in-frame clones are kept and a portion is missing. The sample consists of about 150,000 clones, 76% of them appearing once. The CDR3 sequence is 14 residues long. Germline loops: CDR1 SGHTA, CDR2 FQGNSA. Trimming pared 7 bases from V and 6 bases from J, leaving 16 bases between. The sequence derives from a male donor in good health and CMV-seronegative. The genes are TRBV7-2 and TRBJ2-1; D perhaps matches TRBD2 (6 bases). Material for sequencing was PBMCs. CDR3 amino acids: CASTQGRGSNEQFF. As DNA, the CDR3 is TGTGCCAGCACCCAGGGTCGGGGGAGCAATGAGCAGTTCTTC.